This T cell receptor beta chain was documented in a study of T cells in Graves' hyperthyroidism and ophthalmopathy. Study-level results: In blood, most of the thyroid clonotypes expanded above 0.001 were also present.

Orbital computed tomography and thyroid ultrasound, together with serum TRAb and thyroxine and clinical symptoms, were used for diagnoses. Authors of the study amplified TCR beta CDR3 regions from RNA transcripts. Carried out on the TCR CDR3, a first-round RT-PCR used the HTBI primer set. Each CDR3 protein is one row after TCRdb ran MiXCR on the multiplex PCR reads. The sample comprises 500,000 to 600,000 distinct CDR3 sequences, 46% of which are singletons, and roughly 19% rests with the top ten. As for this clonotype: Its antigen is unidentified.

Germline CDR1 reads SEHNR; CDR2 reads FQNEAQ (reference sequence). V lost 2 bases and J lost 8, with 12 bases in between. The CDR3 runs 13 residues. The sample taken for sequencing was peripheral blood or thyroid tissue (not recorded which). This clonotype was sampled from an adult woman with Graves' disease, either hyperthyroidism or ophthalmopathy (not recorded which). V is TRBV7-9 and J is TRBJ1-2, with D tentatively TRBD1 (5 bases). CDR3: CASSLSPGGGYTF. The CDR3 region has the DNA TGTGCCAGCAGCTTATCCCCGGGGGGAGGCTACACCTTC.